What follows is one TCR beta chain and its context. Its binding antigen is unknown. Per-base quality was not reported, and no clone a single base away is much larger than it. The entry originates in a study of cytomegalovirus exposure and HLA in healthy donors (TCRdb year 2017). About the full investigation: A later analysis indicated that the 95 to 150 validation repertoires were generated on the platform also employed for the 600 to 750 repertoires of the first cohort. To predict cytomegalovirus infection status, the study combined high-throughput TCR immunosequencing, statistical association of individual TCRs with disease status, and machine learning. In addition to the first cohort of approximately 670 subjects, a separate validation cohort of 130 or so different subjects was used. The study aimed to test whether signatures of past pathogen exposure could be identified by cataloging public T cell receptors. Broader findings and caveats from the paper: Cytomegalovirus status was reported to be diagnosed by the classifier with high specificity and sensitivity in both the original and validation cohorts. A later analysis had no HLA typing for the validation cohort, so co-occurrence there was scored across all 110 or so repertoires. A few of the identified cytomegalovirus-associated TCR beta chains were confirmed in vitro to be specific for cytomegalovirus antigens. The authors suggested that the approach could potentially be generalized to other disease states and immunological phenotypes. Across donors, most TCR sequences were observed very rarely, whereas some public TCRs were present in many individuals. A total of about 150 TCR beta chains were listed by the study as associated with cytomegalovirus. Subsequent analysis determined that TCRs grouped into clusters in the first cohort also showed a tendency toward co-occurrence across the roughly 110 validation repertoires, and about 93% of cluster scores exceeded 0.

The library was obtained by the immunoSEQ multiplex PCR assay. On the study's bioinformatics: A statistical classification framework was developed to diagnose cytomegalovirus status using the catalog of TCR beta chain sequences. TCRdb re-hosts the immuneACCESS table, in-frame sequences only. Its copies lack some clones; in the studies checked, an unresolved V gene accounts for under half of them, and the cause for the rest is not known. V, J and clone size were drawn from that table, and D and trimming were deduced from the DNA. Present in this sample are roughly 140,000 clones, around nine tenths of which were seen just once. 3.3% of the sample is in the top ten clones. CDR1 is given as ENHRY and CDR2 as SYGVKD, both from the germline V gene. Spanning cysteine to phenylalanine, the CDR3 consists of 16 amino acids. This entry keeps only the CDR3 DNA: 48 bases, framed from base 1. V has 6 bases trimmed and J has 4 bases trimmed; junction bases matching no gene number 9.

Separate from the approximately 700-subject first cohort, the validation cohort of 95 to 150 subjects was the group to which the donors belonged. The sample taken for sequencing was PBMCs. The V and J segments used are TRBV10-3 and TRBJ2-6; the junction holds 7 bases that match TRBD1. This clonotype originated in a woman aged 18-29 years in good health and CMV-seropositive. The CDR3 region has the sequence CAISRDRQRGANVLTF. The DNA sequence is as follows: TGTGCCATCAGCCGGGACAGACAAAGGGGGGCCAACGTCCTGACTTTC.